These 21 T cell receptor beta chains were sequenced from one sample in a study of Ad26.COV2.S vaccination and SARS-CoV-2 variants. Treatment: some 20 received Ad26.COV2.S at low or high dose, single or two shots; 5 received placebo; per-sample allocation not given. Samples came from day 63 after the first vaccine or placebo injection. Sequencing was performed with immunoSEQ multiplex PCR; in TCRdb, only in-frame clones are kept and a portion is missing. The repertoire consists of 440,000 or so clones, with 80% to 90% occurring once and the leading ten covering around 1.8%. The sample in question was peripheral blood, obtained in a trial of Ad26.COV2.S vaccine versus placebo. Source of these receptors: a person between 18 and 59 years old who received the Ad26.COV2.S COVID-19 vaccine or a placebo.

The V gene is TRBV4-3, the J gene TRBJ2-2; D uncertain. The CDR3 spans 17 residues. V lost 0 bases, J lost 0 bases, and 11 bases lay in between. The V gene's germline CDR1 is LGHNA and CDR2 YSLEER. DNA of the CDR3: TGCGCCAGCAGCCAAGAAGGTAAACGGGCGAACACCGGGGAGCTGTTTTTT. Translation gives CASSQEGKRANTGELFF.

V gene TRBV18 combines with J gene TRBJ1-4, with 9 bases identical to TRBD1. The CDR3 has 17 amino acids. The J segment lost 8 bases and the V segment lost 3 bases, leaving 13 bases of the junction unmatched. Germline V CDR1 and CDR2: KGHSH, LQKENI. CDR3 in amino acids: CASSPSGQGPVGEKLFF. The CDR3 DNA sequence: TGTGCCAGCTCACCCTCCGGACAGGGGCCGGTCGGGGAAAAACTGTTTTTT.

This clone was counted a few times. The chain employs TRBV28 and TRBJ1-5, with 7 bases that match TRBD1. The V segment lost 6 bases and the J segment 3 bases; nucleotides outside the gene matches: 11. CDR3 length: 16 amino acids. From germline, CDR1 is MDHEN and CDR2 SYDVKM. CDR3 bases: TGTGCCAGCAGCAAACCCCAGGGGGGCTACAATCAGCCCCAGCATTTT. Translation: CASSKPQGGYNQPQHF.

On this clone itself: One end of the junction fails to match germline, which may point to a read error. Within the sample, other DNA sequences also encode this same CDR3. The genes are TRBV24-1 and TRBJ1-5, with TRBD1 matching over 9 bases. The germline V gene has CDR1 KGHDR and CDR2 SFDVKD. This CDR3 is built from 16 residues. In DNA, the CDR3 is TGTGCCACTAGTGACAATCGGGACAGGGATTATCCGCCCCAGCATTTT. It encodes CATSDNRDRDYPPQHF.

The genes are TRBV27 and TRBJ2-7, with 10 nucleotides matching TRBD2. The germline V gene has CDR1 MNHEY and CDR2 SMNVEV (reference sequence). V was pared by 0 bases and J by 2 bases, with 1 base of the junction left unmatched. The CDR3 consists of 15 residues. CDR3 amino acids: CASSLSSGRPYEQYF. The DNA for the CDR3 is TGTGCCAGCAGTTTATCTAGCGGGAGGCCCTACGAGCAGTACTTC.

The chain joins TRBV6-1 to TRBJ2-4, with 14 positions matching TRBD2. Germline V gives CDR1 MNHNS, CDR2 SASEGT. The CDR3 covers 19 residues. V dropped 2 bases and J dropped 9; count of bases not matched to a gene: 15. As DNA, the CDR3 is TGTGCCAGCAGTGAAAGGGGGCGACTAGCGGGAGGGCCGAATGGCATTCAGTACTTC. Translating gives CASSERGRLAGGPNGIQYF.

The chain carries TRBV27 and TRBJ2-7; D unclear. In germline, CDR1 is MNHEY, CDR2 SMNVEV (reference sequence). The CDR3 is made up of 10 amino acids. The germline V and J ends were trimmed by 5 bases and 3 bases, with 2 bases remaining between them. CDR3 DNA sequence: TGTGCCAGCAGTCTCTACGAGCAGTACTTC. Translated, it gives CASSLYEQYF.

This clone was observed a handful of times. The CDR3 DNA reads as TGTGCCAGCAGTTTTAGGAAAGGGCTTTATGGCTACACCTTC. Its translation: CASSFRKGLYGYTF. The rearrangement uses TRBV27 and TRBJ1-2; D ambiguous. V was pared by 3 bases and J by 5 bases, with 13 bases between. Germline V gene sequence: CDR1 MNHEY, CDR2 SMNVEV (reference sequence). The CDR3 spans 14 residues.

This chain connects TRBV4-3 to TRBJ1-6; D is unclear. CDR3 length: 15 residues. V was trimmed by 1 base and J by 10 bases, leaving 14 bases between them. Germline CDR1 reads LGHNA; CDR2 reads YSLEER. The CDR3 DNA reads as TGCGCCAGCAGCCAAGCTCGGCCCGTCGCATCACCCCTCCACTTT. Translated, it gives CASSQARPVASPLHF.

V and J are TRBV19 and TRBJ2-5; D not certain. Germline CDR1 is LNHDA and CDR2 is SQIVND (reference sequence). With 3 bases removed from V and 4 bases from J, the gap between germline ends came to 3 bases. The CDR3 extends over 11 amino acids. In DNA form, the CDR3 reads TGTGCCAGTAGTATGAGAGAGACCCAGTACTTC. Its translation is CASSMRETQYF.

J is TRBJ2-2 and V is TRBV2; 12 nucleotides match TRBD2. The V and J ends lost 4 bases and 4 bases, in that order; junction bases with no gene match: 7. Germline CDR1 SNHLY, CDR2 FYNNEI. CDR3 length equals 17 residues. The CDR3 region is CASSALAGGRGTGELFF. The CDR3 bases are TGTGCCAGCAGTGCCCTAGCGGGGGGGCGGGGCACCGGGGAGCTGTTTTTT.

The rearrangement joins TRBV19 to TRBJ2-7, with unresolved D. V was pared by 3 bases and J by 6 bases, with 15 bases between. This CDR3 comprises 14 residues. Germline CDR1 is LNHDA and CDR2 is SQIVND (reference sequence). The CDR3 bases are TGTGCCAGTAGTATCAAAGCCTCGATGGGCGAGCAGTACTTC. Its protein product is CASSIKASMGEQYF.

The count of this clone is one. The chain has TRBV27 and TRBJ2-7; D is possibly TRBD2 (5 bases). CDR1 and CDR2 (germline): MNHEY, SMNVEV (reference sequence). The V gene lost 3 bases and the J gene lost 2 bases, with 8 bases spanning the gap. CDR3 length: 13 amino acids. DNA of the CDR3: TGTGCCAGCAGTTTCAGCGGCCCCTACGAGCAGTACTTC. This translates into CASSFSGPYEQYF.

The chain has TRBV7-9 and TRBJ2-1, with a weak D call TRBD2 (5 bases). CDR1 and CDR2 from the germline V gene are SEHNR and FQNEAQ (reference sequence). This CDR3 contains 12 residues. V shed 5 bases and J shed 6 bases, with 8 bases lying between them. CDR3 residues: CASSPDCNEQFF. CDR3 sequence (DNA): TGTGCCAGCAGCCCGGACTGCAATGAGCAGTTCTTC.

The V and J genes are TRBV27 and TRBJ1-1; perhaps TRBD1 as D (6 bases). The CDR3 runs 15 residues. With 6 bases removed from V and 1 base from J, the gap between germline ends came to 15 bases. The germline CDR1 and CDR2 sequences are MNHEY and SMNVEV (reference sequence). The CDR3 here is CASSPMGARNTEAFF. In nucleotides, the CDR3 is TGTGCCAGCAGCCCCATGGGGGCGAGGAACACTGAAGCTTTCTTT.

The J gene is TRBJ2-6, the V gene TRBV27; the match to TRBD1 covers 8 bases. The J segment lost 7 bases and the V segment lost 5 bases, leaving 13 bases of the junction unmatched. The CDR3 sequence is 17 residues long. CDR1 is MNHEY, CDR2 SMNVEV, per germline (reference sequence). The CDR3 here is CASSPRRTGQSANVLTF. In DNA, the CDR3 is TGTGCCAGCAGTCCAAGAAGGACAGGGCAATCTGCCAACGTCCTGACTTTC.

The rearrangement joins TRBV2 to TRBJ2-5, with 11 bases fitting TRBD1. The CDR3 sequence is 17 residues long. The trim removed 0 bases at V and 3 bases at J, leaving 6 bases unmatched. In germline, CDR1 is SNHLY, CDR2 FYNNEI. In DNA form, the CDR3 reads TGTGCCAGCAGTGAAGCGCCCGGACAGGGGGCTAAAGAGACCCAGTACTTC. It is translated as CASSEAPGQGAKETQYF.

The chain carries TRBV7-9 and TRBJ2-7; 11 bases line up with TRBD1. Germline V gene sequence: CDR1 SEHNR, CDR2 FQNEAQ (reference sequence). The CDR3 consists of 15 residues. The V gene end was trimmed by 4 bases and the J gene end by 4 bases; junction bases not matched to a gene: 6. CDR3 residues: CASSSRGDRGYEQYF. In nucleotides, the CDR3 is TGTGCCAGCAGCTCGCGAGGGGACAGGGGGTACGAGCAGTACTTC.

CDR3 nucleotides: TGTGCCAGCAGCCAGGAGCGGACTCTTGGAAACACCATATATTTT. It is translated as CASSQERTLGNTIYF. The chain couples TRBV2 to TRBJ1-3; D gene ambiguous. Germline CDR1 and CDR2: SNHLY and FYNNEI. This CDR3 is 15 amino acids long. V lost 6 bases and J 3 bases, leaving 15 bases between the germline ends.

This clone was seen once. The V gene is TRBV18, the J gene TRBJ2-1; 9 bases map to TRBD1. Trimming removed 2 bases from V and 7 bases from J; junction bases left unmatched: 9. This CDR3 has 16 residues. Germline V gives CDR1 KGHSH, CDR2 LQKENI. This chain's CDR3 is CASSPATGQGGNEQFF. CDR3 bases: TGTGCCAGCTCACCAGCGACGGGACAGGGAGGGAATGAGCAGTTCTTC.

The CDR3, as DNA: TGTGCCAGCACGGATGGCACAGATACGCAGTATTTT. Protein: CASTDGTDTQYF. The rearrangement uses TRBV7-9 and TRBJ2-3; D is ambiguous. The germline gives CDR1 SEHNR, CDR2 FQNEAQ (reference sequence). Trimming stripped 7 bases from V and 1 base from J, with 6 bases between. The CDR3 covers 12 residues.